In its sample, the clone carrying this T cell receptor beta chain was seen once. What it binds is unknown. Version v3.0 of the immunoSEQ assay was performed at survey level. Researchers set sequencing to target roughly 35,000-55,000 T-cell genomes per sample. The method was immunoSEQ multiplex PCR; TCRdb's version includes in-frame clones alone and lacks a portion of them. Of about 38,000 clones in the sample, roughly 80% were seen once. V gave up 3 bases and J gave up 4 bases, with 14 bases separating them. The CDR3 is 14 residues long. Germline assignment: CDR1 SGHRS and CDR2 YFSETQ. The cryopreserved samples used held roughly 0.85-10 million PBMC prior to extraction of DNA. This sample stems from a study of long-term antiretroviral therapy in people with HIV. Whole-study results and caveats: HIV repertoires covered narrower CDR3 length ranges than controls did.

The V and J genes are TRBV5-1 and TRBJ2-7; a possible D gene is TRBD1 (7 bases). The clonotype originates from a young man with HIV. The sample consisted of unsorted PBMCs, taken 1.5 years after starting antiretroviral therapy. CDR3 sequence: CASSSPTGTYEQYF. Written as DNA, the CDR3 is TGCGCCAGCAGCTCTCCGACAGGGACTTACGAGCAGTACTTC.